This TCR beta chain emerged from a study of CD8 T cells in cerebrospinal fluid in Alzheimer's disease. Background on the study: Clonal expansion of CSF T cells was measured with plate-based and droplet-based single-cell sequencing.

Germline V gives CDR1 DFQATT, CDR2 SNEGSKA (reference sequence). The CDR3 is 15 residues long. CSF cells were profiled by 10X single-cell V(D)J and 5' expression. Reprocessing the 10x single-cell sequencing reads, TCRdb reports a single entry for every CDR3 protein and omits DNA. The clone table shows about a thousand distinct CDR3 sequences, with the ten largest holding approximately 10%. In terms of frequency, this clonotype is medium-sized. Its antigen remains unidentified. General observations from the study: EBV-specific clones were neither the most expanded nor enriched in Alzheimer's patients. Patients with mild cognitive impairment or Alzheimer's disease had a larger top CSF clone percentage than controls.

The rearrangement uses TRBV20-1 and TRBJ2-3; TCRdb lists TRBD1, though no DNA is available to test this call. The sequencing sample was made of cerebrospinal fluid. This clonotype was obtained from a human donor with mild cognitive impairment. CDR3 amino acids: CSAIIRGPTPDTQYF.